These 17 T cell receptor beta chains were sequenced from one sample in a study of cytomegalovirus exposure and HLA in healthy donors. Amplification used 60 Vbeta primers and 13 Jbeta primers. Only in-frame clones appear in the TCRdb table, and some are missing; sequencing was by immunoSEQ multiplex PCR. In the table there are approximately 150,000 clones, roughly 70% of which are singletons. Material for sequencing was PBMCs. The receptors were gathered from a male donor in good health and CMV-seronegative.

This clone was found a few times. V usage is TRBV7-9 and J usage is TRBJ2-5; D ambiguous. The V end lost 6 bases, the J end lost 5 bases, and 7 bases lay between the germline ends. The CDR3 runs to 11 residues. CDR1 and CDR2 from the germline V gene are SEHNR and FQNEAQ (reference sequence). CDR3 in amino acids: CASRNGETQYF. For the CDR3, the DNA is TGTGCCAGCAGGAACGGGGAGACCCAGTACTTC.

The V and J genes are TRBV2 and TRBJ2-3; D not resolved. Germline CDR1 reads SNHLY; CDR2 reads FYNNEI. The germline V and J ends were trimmed by 9 bases and 2 bases, with 15 bases remaining between them. There are 14 residues in the CDR3. The DNA for the CDR3 is TGTGCCAGTACGTCGACGGGTTTCACAGATACGCAGTATTTT. Its protein is CASTSTGFTDTQYF. The complete variable domain, with remaining parts taken from reference TRBV2 and TRBJ2-3, reads EPEVTQTPSHQVTQMGQEVILRCVPISNHLYFYWYRQILGQKVEFLVSFYNNEISEKSEIFDDQFSVERPDGSNFTLKIRSTKLEDSAMYFCASTSTGFTDTQYFGPGTRLTVL.

This sequence joins TRBV9 and TRBJ2-3; D might be TRBD2 (6 bases). V lost 0 bases to trimming and J lost 4 bases, with 15 bases between them. This CDR3 contains 16 residues. Germline CDR1 is SGDLS and CDR2 is YYNGEE. This chain's CDR3 is CASSVEAGGVADTQYF. CDR3 nucleotides: TGTGCCAGCAGCGTAGAGGCGGGCGGGGTAGCAGATACGCAGTATTTT.

The chain joins TRBV30 to TRBJ2-3; 9 nucleotides agree with TRBD1. The germline V gene encodes CDR1 GTSNPN and CDR2 SVGIG (reference sequence). The junction had 8 bases not matched to a gene; V was cut back by 7 bases and J by 3 bases. The CDR3 covers 14 residues. CDR3 sequence (DNA): TGTGCCTTAACAGGGGGCATTGGTACAGATACGCAGTATTTT. Encoded protein: CALTGGIGTDTQYF. The full variable domain, its missing parts supplied by reference TRBV30 and TRBJ2-3, is SQTIHQWPATLVQPVGSPLSLECTVEGTSNPNLYWYRQAAGRGLQLLFYSVGIGQISSEVPQNLSASRPQDRQFILSSKKLLLSDSGFYLCALTGGIGTDTQYFGPGTRLTVL.

The chain carries TRBV7-2 and TRBJ2-7, with D unresolved. V was pared by 3 bases and J by 2 bases, with 11 bases between. This CDR3 contains 14 residues. The germline V gene has CDR1 SGHTA and CDR2 FQGNSA. The CDR3 DNA sequence: TGTGCCAGCAGCTTTTTCGTCCTCGCCTACGAGCAGTACTTC. Translation gives CASSFFVLAYEQYF.

V gene TRBV19 combines with J gene TRBJ2-2, with 8 bases identical to TRBD2. The germline V gene has CDR1 LNHDA and CDR2 SQIVND (reference sequence). V dropped 1 base and J dropped 3; count of bases not matched to a gene: 7. The CDR3 runs to 17 residues. The CDR3 nucleotides are TGTGCCAGTAGTATAGTGCCGGGAGCGGGGGACACCGGGGAGCTGTTTTTT. This gives the protein CASSIVPGAGDTGELFF.

For the CDR3, the DNA is TGTGCCAGCAGCTTAGCGGGAAGCGGGCGGGCGTTCTTC. Encoded protein: CASSLAGSGRAFF. The J gene is TRBJ2-1, the V gene TRBV7-2; tentative D call: TRBD2 (6 bases). Trimming took off 0 bases at V and 15 bases at J, with 15 bases between the two ends. The germline V gene has CDR1 SGHTA and CDR2 FQGNSA. There are 13 residues in the CDR3.

This clone was counted only a few times. This chain joins TRBV6-1 and TRBJ2-3; TRBD2 is a possible D gene (5 bases). The CDR3 spans 15 residues. Trimming removed 4 bases from V and 4 bases from J, with 15 bases in between. Per germline, CDR1 MNHNS and CDR2 SASEGT. CDR3 region: CASSAPSLAADTQYF. Here the CDR3 DNA reads TGTGCCAGCAGTGCCCCCAGTCTAGCAGCAGATACGCAGTATTTT.

The CDR3 sequence: CASSNPVEGEQYF. CDR3 sequence (DNA): TGTGCCAGCAGCAACCCAGTAGAGGGCGAGCAGTACTTC. The V gene is TRBV6-6, the J gene TRBJ2-7; a possible D gene is TRBD2 (5 bases). Germline CDR1 is MNHNY and CDR2 is SVGAGI (reference sequence). Trimming took off 6 bases at V and 6 bases at J, with 15 bases between the two ends. The CDR3 loop spans 13 amino acids.

The chain joins TRBV2 to TRBJ1-3, with TRBD1 matching over 9 bases. Losses at the gene ends were 5 bases for V and 3 bases for J; bases not matched to a gene: 5. Germline V gene lookup returns CDR1 SNHLY and CDR2 FYNNEI. The CDR3 covers 15 residues. The CDR3: CASSSTGGGGNTIYF. CDR3 DNA sequence: TGTGCCAGCAGTTCAACAGGGGGCGGTGGAAACACCATATATTTT.

This sequence joins TRBV6-1 and TRBJ1-6; D call uncertain. Germline-derived CDR1 and CDR2 are MNHNS and SASEGT. The CDR3 covers 15 residues. Between the trimmed V and J ends, which lost 3 bases and 0 bases, there was a span of 6 bases. CDR3 residues: CASSDKSSYNSPLHF. Written as DNA, the CDR3 is TGTGCCAGCAGTGACAAGAGCTCCTATAATTCACCCCTCCACTTT.

This clone showed up just a few times. This chain connects TRBV7-8 to TRBJ2-1, with D perhaps TRBD1 (5 bases). The CDR3 is 15 amino acids. Trimming shortened V by 1 base and J by 3 bases, and 10 bases separated the two germline ends. Germline CDR1 SGHVS, CDR2 FQNEAQ. CDR3 loop: CASSLGRQYYNEQFF. DNA of the CDR3: TGTGCCAGCAGCTTAGGTAGACAGTACTACAATGAGCAGTTCTTC.

As to this clone: The junction departs from the called germline gene at one end, perhaps through a read error. The CDR3 nucleotides are TGTGCCAGCAGCCCTAGCCACTTC. It encodes CASSPSHF. The chain recombines TRBV9 with TRBJ1-2; D gene ambiguous. CDR3 length: 8 amino acids. The V gene's germline CDR1 is SGDLS and CDR2 YYNGEE.

The V and J genes are TRBV11-2 and TRBJ1-2; D not resolved. Trimming pared 8 bases from V and 2 bases from J, leaving 18 bases between. The CDR3 has 15 residues. Germline CDR1 SGHAT, CDR2 FQNNGV. The CDR3 DNA reads TGTGCCAGCTCCCTCAACGTCGGCAGGAACTATGGCTACACCTTC. This encodes CASSLNVGRNYGYTF.

The chain combines TRBV6-4 with TRBJ1-2; 8 bases are shared with TRBD1. The CDR3 spans 15 residues. Losses at the gene ends were 5 bases for V and 1 base for J; bases not matched to a gene: 6. Germline V gene lookup returns CDR1 MRHNA and CDR2 SNTAGT. The CDR3 coding sequence is TGTGCCAGCAGTCCACAGGGGGGCCTTAACTATGGCTACACCTTC. This sequence encodes CASSPQGGLNYGYTF.

The gene calls are TRBV21-1 and TRBJ2-7; TRBD1 reflects the table's D call only, with no check against the DNA. TRBV21-1 corresponds to a pseudogene. The CDR3 totals 14 residues. The CDR3 loop is CASSVPTGSYEQYF. The CDR3 bases are TGTGCCAGCAGCGTACCGACAGGTTCCTACGAGCAGTACTTC.

The J gene is TRBJ2-7, the V gene TRBV28, with 10 positions matching TRBD2. Germline CDR1 reads MDHEN; CDR2 reads SYDVKM. The trim removed 6 bases at V and 7 bases at J, leaving 15 bases unmatched. The CDR3 loop spans 16 amino acids. The CDR3 nucleotides are TGTGCCAGCAGCCAGGCTAGCGGGAGAGATGCGGAAGAGCAGTACTTC. Amino acid sequence: CASSQASGRDAEEQYF.